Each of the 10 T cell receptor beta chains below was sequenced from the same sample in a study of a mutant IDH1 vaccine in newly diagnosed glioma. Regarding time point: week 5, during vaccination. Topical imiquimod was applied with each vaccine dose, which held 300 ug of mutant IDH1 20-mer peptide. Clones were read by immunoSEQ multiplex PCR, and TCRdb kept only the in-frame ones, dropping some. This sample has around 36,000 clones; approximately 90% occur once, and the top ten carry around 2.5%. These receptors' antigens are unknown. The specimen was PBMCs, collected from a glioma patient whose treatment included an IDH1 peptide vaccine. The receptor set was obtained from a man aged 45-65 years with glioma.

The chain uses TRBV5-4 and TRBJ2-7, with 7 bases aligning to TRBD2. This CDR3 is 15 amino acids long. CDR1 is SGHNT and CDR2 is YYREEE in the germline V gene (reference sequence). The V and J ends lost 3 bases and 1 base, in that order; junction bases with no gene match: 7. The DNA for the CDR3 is TGTGCCAGCAGCTCAGAAGCGGGGTTTTCCTACGAGCAGTACTTC. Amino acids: CASSSEAGFSYEQYF.

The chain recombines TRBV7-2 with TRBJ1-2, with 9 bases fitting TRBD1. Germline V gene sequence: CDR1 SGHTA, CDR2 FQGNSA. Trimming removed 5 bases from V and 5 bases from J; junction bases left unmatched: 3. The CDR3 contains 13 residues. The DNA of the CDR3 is TGTGCCAGCAGCACGACAGGGGGTTATGGCTACACCTTC. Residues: CASSTTGGYGYTF.

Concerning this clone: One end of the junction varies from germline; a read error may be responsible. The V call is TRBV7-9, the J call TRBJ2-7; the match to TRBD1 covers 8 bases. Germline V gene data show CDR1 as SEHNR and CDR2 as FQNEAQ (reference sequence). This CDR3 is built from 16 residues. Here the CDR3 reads CASSLSSDRGEGGEHF. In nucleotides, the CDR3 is TGTGCCAGCAGCTTATCATCTGACAGGGGCGAAGGAGGCGAGCACTTC.

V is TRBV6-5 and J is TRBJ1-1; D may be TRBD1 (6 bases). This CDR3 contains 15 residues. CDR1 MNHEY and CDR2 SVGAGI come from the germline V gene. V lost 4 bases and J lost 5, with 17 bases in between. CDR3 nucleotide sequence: TGTGCCAGCAGTTCCCAGGGGATAGGTAGTACTGAAGCTTTCTTT. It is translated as CASSSQGIGSTEAFF.

The CDR3 coding sequence is TGTGCCAGTAGGGAGACAGGGGGAGGCGAAAAACTGTTTTTT. The encoded protein is CASRETGGGEKLFF. V is TRBV19 and J is TRBJ1-4; TRBD1 aligns across 9 bases. The germline V gene encodes CDR1 LNHDA and CDR2 SQIVND (reference sequence). V shed 6 bases and J 8 bases; nucleotides not matched to a gene: 7. This CDR3 region has 14 residues.

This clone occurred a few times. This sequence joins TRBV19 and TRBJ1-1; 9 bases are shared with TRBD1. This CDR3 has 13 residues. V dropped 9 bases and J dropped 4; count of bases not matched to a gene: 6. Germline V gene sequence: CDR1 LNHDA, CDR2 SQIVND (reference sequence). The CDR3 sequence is CASGRDRATEAFF. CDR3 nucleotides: TGTGCCAGCGGCCGGGACAGGGCCACTGAAGCTTTCTTT.

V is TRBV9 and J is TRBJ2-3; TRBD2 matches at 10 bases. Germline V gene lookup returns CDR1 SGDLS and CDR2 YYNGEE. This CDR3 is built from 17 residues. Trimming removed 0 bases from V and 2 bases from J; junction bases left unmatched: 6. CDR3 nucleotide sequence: TGTGCCAGCAGCGTAGAACCTAGCGGGGGCCTCACAGATACGCAGTATTTT. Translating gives CASSVEPSGGLTDTQYF.

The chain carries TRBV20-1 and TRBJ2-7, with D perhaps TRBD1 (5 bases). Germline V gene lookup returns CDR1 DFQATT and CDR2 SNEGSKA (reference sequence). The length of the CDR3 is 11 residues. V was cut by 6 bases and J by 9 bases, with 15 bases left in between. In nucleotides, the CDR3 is TGCAGTGCCAGGACACCAACGACGCAGTACTTC. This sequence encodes CSARTPTTQYF.

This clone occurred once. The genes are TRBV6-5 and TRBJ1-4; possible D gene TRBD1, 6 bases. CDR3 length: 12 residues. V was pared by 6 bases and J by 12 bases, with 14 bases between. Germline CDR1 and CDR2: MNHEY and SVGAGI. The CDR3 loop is CASSLQAGELFF. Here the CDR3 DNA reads TGTGCCAGCAGCCTGCAGGCAGGGGAACTGTTTTTT.

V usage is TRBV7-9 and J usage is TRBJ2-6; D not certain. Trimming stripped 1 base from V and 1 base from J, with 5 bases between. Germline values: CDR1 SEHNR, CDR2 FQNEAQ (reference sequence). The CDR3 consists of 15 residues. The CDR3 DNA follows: TGTGCCAGCAGCTTAGGGGGTTCTGGGGCCAACGTCCTGACTTTC. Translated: CASSLGGSGANVLTF.